This TCR beta chain was recorded in a study of post-analysis software for immune sequencing data. Notes on the study in general: Five or six TRBV segments were significantly more frequent in patients than in controls. TRBV5-6, TRBV5-1 and TRBV20-1 were among these segments.

In the case of this clonotype: Antigen: not known.

Unique molecular identifiers were present in the TCR beta cDNA libraries. TCRdb called the PCR reads again in MiXCR, with one record for every CDR3 protein. The sample holds about 500,000 distinct CDR3 sequences, approximately 45% seen once. Germline-derived CDR1 and CDR2 are DFQATT and SNEGSKA (reference sequence). This CDR3 comprises 13 residues. With 6 bases removed from V and 7 bases from J, the gap between germline ends came to 16 bases. The receptor comes from a girl aged 10-17 years with multiple sclerosis. V gene TRBV20-1 combines with J gene TRBJ1-5, with D perhaps TRBD1 (6 bases). The sample taken for sequencing was blood. The CDR3 protein is CSATKQGYQPQHF. As DNA, the CDR3 is TGCAGTGCCACAAAACAGGGATACCAGCCCCAGCATTTT.